A single sample gave rise to the 12 T cell receptor beta chains below, sequenced in a study of PD-L1 blockade in urothelial cancer. Some clones are missing from TCRdb's copy, which holds only in-frame ones; the method was immunoSEQ multiplex PCR. The sample carries 75,000 to 90,000 clones, roughly 82% recorded once. The material sequenced was PBMCs, taken around atezolizumab (anti-PD-L1) treatment. Receptor source: a man between 70 and 80 years old with urothelial cancer.

The chain recombines TRBV30 with TRBJ2-3, with a tentative D call TRBD2 (5 bases). This CDR3 is 14 amino acids long. Germline lookup yields CDR1 GTSNPN and CDR2 SVGIG (reference sequence). V gave up 8 bases and J gave up 2 bases, with 17 bases separating them. The CDR3: CASDPGLSTDTQYF. The CDR3 DNA is TGTGCCAGCGACCCGGGGTTGTCCACAGATACGCAGTATTTT.

This clone was counted a few times. The rearrangement uses TRBV5-4 and TRBJ1-1, with 8 bases fitting TRBD1. V shed 4 bases, J shed 8 bases, and the junction held 4 bases outside the gene matches. Germline CDR1 reads SGHNT; CDR2 reads YYREEE (reference sequence). The CDR3 consists of 12 residues. The CDR3 loop is CASSAYRGEAFF. CDR3 nucleotides: TGTGCCAGCAGCGCGTACAGGGGGGAAGCTTTCTTT.

A remark on this clone: Compared with germline, one end of the junction differs, possibly owing to a read error. This sequence joins TRBV30 and TRBJ1-5; D call uncertain. The germline V gene has CDR1 GTSNPN and CDR2 SVGIG (reference sequence). This CDR3 has 13 residues. CDR3 region: CAGSGDSNQPQHF. Written as DNA, the CDR3 is TGTGCCGGGAGTGGAGATAGCAATCAGCCCCAGCATTTT.

In DNA, the CDR3 is TGCGCCAGCAGCCAAGGGGGGGGGAGAAGGAGTAATGAGCAGTTCTTC. It encodes CASSQGGGRRSNEQFF. The J gene is TRBJ2-1, the V gene TRBV4-3; 7 bases agree with TRBD2. V was clipped by 1 base and J by 7 bases; unmatched bases: 10. CDR1 is LGHNA and CDR2 is YSLEER in the germline V gene. This CDR3 spans 16 amino acids.

This chain links TRBV9 with TRBJ2-1; 10 nucleotides line up with TRBD1. CDR1 is SGDLS, CDR2 YYNGEE, per germline. V gave up 4 bases and J gave up 1 base; unmatched junction bases: 17. The CDR3 length is 20 residues. CDR3 sequence (DNA): TGTGCCAGCAGCATCGGACAGGGGGTTAACCAAGCGGAATCCTACAATGAGCAGTTCTTC. This translates into CASSIGQGVNQAESYNEQFF.

The rearrangement links TRBV18 to TRBJ2-7, with a tentative D call TRBD1 (6 bases). This CDR3 comprises 14 residues. CDR1 is KGHSH, CDR2 LQKENI, per germline. The V end lost 3 bases, the J end lost 3 bases, and 12 bases lay between the germline ends. The CDR3 here is CASSPDRNHYEQYF. The CDR3 coding sequence is TGTGCCAGCTCACCCGACAGGAACCACTACGAGCAGTACTTC.

The rearrangement joins TRBV18 to TRBJ1-2, with 11 bases that match TRBD1. Trimming took 3 bases from V and 4 from J; bases not matched to a gene: 10. The CDR3 covers 17 residues. CDR1 and CDR2 from the germline V gene are KGHSH and LQKENI. The CDR3 region is CASSPGTGGTSVYGYTF. The CDR3 DNA follows: TGTGCCAGCTCACCGGGGACAGGGGGGACGTCGGTCTATGGCTACACCTTC.

The gene calls are TRBV6-1 and TRBJ1-3; 9 bases agree with TRBD1. The V gene end was trimmed by 4 bases and the J gene end by 3 bases; junction bases not matched to a gene: 7. Germline CDR1 is MNHNS and CDR2 is SASEGT. This CDR3 is built from 16 residues. The CDR3: CASSAHGTGNGNTIYF. Written as DNA, the CDR3 is TGTGCCAGCAGTGCCCACGGGACAGGGAATGGAAACACCATATATTTT.

This CDR3 reads CATSRWGAYEQYF. The CDR3, as DNA: TGTGCCACCAGCAGGTGGGGGGCCTACGAGCAGTACTTC. J is TRBJ2-7 and V is TRBV15; possibly TRBD2 for D (6 bases). Germline V gives CDR1 LNHNV, CDR2 YYDKDF (reference sequence). Deletions cut 3 bases from V and 2 bases from J, with 8 bases between. This CDR3 contains 13 residues.

CDR3 coding DNA: TGTGCCAGCAGCCAACTGGAACAGGGGGGTCGTGGCTACACCTTC. The encoded protein is CASSQLEQGGRGYTF. The chain recombines TRBV14 with TRBJ1-2, with 8 bases aligning to TRBD1. The germline CDR1 and CDR2 sequences are SGHDN and FVKESK. This CDR3 is 15 amino acids long. Trimming removed 2 bases from V and 7 bases from J; junction bases left unmatched: 9.

This chain connects TRBV4-1 to TRBJ1-2; D remains unclear. V dropped 6 bases and J dropped 8 bases, with 16 bases sitting between them. The CDR3 is 13 residues long. Germline V lookup: CDR1 MGHRA, CDR2 YSYEKL. The CDR3 sequence: CASRPEWGGGYTF. CDR3 coding DNA: TGCGCCAGCAGACCTGAATGGGGAGGCGGCTACACCTTC.

There are many counts of this clone. The chain uses TRBV7-9 and TRBJ1-4; D is possibly TRBD1 (6 bases). CDR3 length: 13 residues. Germline CDR1 and CDR2: SEHNR and FQNEAQ (reference sequence). V lost 6 bases to trimming and J lost 3 bases, with 8 bases between them. In nucleotides, the CDR3 is TGTGCCAGCAGAGGGGGTTCTAATGAAAAACTGTTTTTT. Its protein product is CASRGGSNEKLFF.